The 5 T cell receptor beta chains listed next were all sequenced from one sample in a study of beta chain features in type 1 diabetes. The isolated RNA, all of it, was reverse transcribed, so expressed TCRB transcripts were what got sequenced. Assay used: immunoSEQ multiplex PCR; TCRdb lists only in-frame clones, some missing. The sample consists of 150,000 or so clones, 9% to 10% of them appearing once. Sequencing was carried out using central memory CD4+ T cells from blood. Receptors originate from a woman in her forties in good health.

This clone was found many times. The J gene is TRBJ2-1, the V gene TRBV28; possibly TRBD2 for D (5 bases). V dropped 4 bases and J dropped 7 bases, with 17 bases sitting between them. Germline V gene sequence: CDR1 MDHEN, CDR2 SYDVKM. The CDR3 sequence is 15 residues long. CDR3 coding DNA: TGTGCCAGCAGTTCACCGTCGAGCCGGAGGAATGAGCAGTTCTTC. Encoded protein: CASSSPSSRRNEQFF.

This clone was seen a few times. V gene TRBV5-1 combines with J gene TRBJ2-7; TRBD2 matches at 9 bases. With 3 bases clipped from V and 2 bases from J, the junction kept 12 bases outside the gene matches. CDR1 is SGHRS and CDR2 is YFSETQ in the germline V gene. CDR3 size: 17 residues. Here the CDR3 reads CASSSFAASGVPYEQYF. CDR3 in DNA: TGCGCCAGCAGCTCTTTTGCGGCTAGCGGGGTACCCTACGAGCAGTACTTC.

The chain employs TRBV6-1 and TRBJ2-2; 9 bases line up with TRBD2. CDR3 size: 15 residues. Germline CDR1 is MNHNS and CDR2 is SASEGT. Trimming removed 7 bases from V and 0 bases from J; junction bases left unmatched: 3. The CDR3 here is CASKAGGPNTGELFF. The CDR3 DNA reads TGTGCCAGCAAAGCGGGGGGACCGAACACCGGGGAGCTGTTTTTT.

This clone was detected only a few times. The rearrangement joins TRBV29-1 to TRBJ2-2, with 7 bases lining up with TRBD1. The V segment lost 2 bases and the J segment 4 bases; nucleotides outside the gene matches: 10. The CDR3 runs 16 residues. CDR1 is SQVTM, CDR2 ANQGSEA, per germline. The CDR3 DNA sequence: TGCAGCGTTGAAAAGGCAGGGGGTGGAGCCACCGGGGAGCTGTTTTTT. Its protein is CSVEKAGGGATGELFF.

The V and J genes are TRBV7-9 and TRBJ2-3; TRBD2 matches 8 bases. The V and J ends lost 0 bases and 8 bases, in that order; junction bases with no gene match: 1. Per germline, CDR1 SEHNR and CDR2 FQNEAQ (reference sequence). This CDR3 region has 13 residues. CDR3 DNA sequence: TGTGCCAGCAGCTTAGCTAGCGGGATTACGCAGTATTTT. Translated, it gives CASSLASGITQYF.